Listed below are T cell receptor beta chains from one sample, sequenced in a study of T cells in Graves' hyperthyroidism and ophthalmopathy. From the multiplex PCR reads, TCRdb called clonotypes with MiXCR, one entry per CDR3 protein. The sample gives about 640,000 distinct CDR3 sequences, roughly 20% of which show up once; about 34% is in the top ten. Sequencing input: blood. The receptors were gathered from a man aged 25-45 years with Graves' ophthalmopathy. Each CDR3 is given with its conserved first and last residue. Fields, in order: V gene, D gene, clone size, J gene, CDR3 DNA, CDR3 protein. A D gene is named only where the DNA matches it firmly. The size field is filled for only some rows; it gives once, few, many or a size class.

v_call: TRBV9
d_call: TRBD1
clone_size: few
j_call: TRBJ1-2
cdr3_nt: TGTGCCAGCAGCGAGTCCGGGACAGGGGGTTATGGCTACACCTTC
cdr3_aa: CASSESGTGGYGYTF

v_call: TRBV5-1
d_call: TRBD2
clone_size: .
j_call: TRBJ2-3
cdr3_nt: TGCGCCAGCAGTGGGACTAGCGGGATGGGGGATACGCAGTATTTT
cdr3_aa: CASSGTSGMGDTQYF

v_call: TRBV7-2
d_call: .
clone_size: .
j_call: TRBJ1-5
cdr3_nt: TGTGCCAGCAGCTCCTGGGACAATCAGCCCCAGCATTTT
cdr3_aa: CASSSWDNQPQHF

v_call: TRBV20-1
d_call: .
clone_size: .
j_call: TRBJ2-1
cdr3_nt: TGCAGTGCTCCGGCGGACCACTACAATGAGCAGTTCTTC
cdr3_aa: CSAPADHYNEQFF

v_call: TRBV18
d_call: .
clone_size: many
j_call: TRBJ1-1
cdr3_nt: TGTGCCAGCTCAGGGGTGGTGGATGAAGCTTTCTTT
cdr3_aa: CASSGVVDEAFF

v_call: TRBV6-4
d_call: .
clone_size: few
j_call: TRBJ1-5
cdr3_nt: TGTGCCAGCAGTTACGGGGAACAGCCCCAGCATTTT
cdr3_aa: CASSYGEQPQHF

v_call: TRBV7-2
d_call: .
clone_size: few
j_call: TRBJ1-3
cdr3_nt: TGTGCCAGCAGCTTAGTGGGGGGCTCTGGAAACACCATATATTTT
cdr3_aa: CASSLVGGSGNTIYF

v_call: TRBV28
d_call: TRBD1
clone_size: many
j_call: TRBJ2-7
cdr3_nt: TGTGCCAGCAGTTTAGCCGGGACAGGTACCTACGAGCAGTACTTC
cdr3_aa: CASSLAGTGTYEQYF

v_call: TRBV7-9
d_call: .
clone_size: few
j_call: TRBJ2-7
cdr3_nt: TGTGCCAGCAGCTCGTACAGGGATTCACTTTCTTTGGAGCAGTACTTC
cdr3_aa: CASSSYRDSLSLEQYF

v_call: TRBV7-2
d_call: TRBD1
clone_size: .
j_call: TRBJ1-2
cdr3_nt: TGTGCCAGCAGCGAAGGGGGACAGGGGCCGTCTCTTGATGGCTACACCTTC
cdr3_aa: CASSEGGQGPSLDGYTF

v_call: TRBV6-1
d_call: .
clone_size: .
j_call: TRBJ2-3
cdr3_nt: TGTGCCAGCAAGGGGGCTACAGGGCGGGAGAATACGCAGTATTTT
cdr3_aa: CASKGATGRENTQYF

v_call: TRBV3-1
d_call: .
clone_size: .
j_call: TRBJ2-3
cdr3_nt: TGTGCCAGCAGCCAAGTGAGGGGAGGCACAGATACGCAGTATTTT
cdr3_aa: CASSQVRGGTDTQYF

v_call: TRBV28
d_call: TRBD2
clone_size: many
j_call: TRBJ2-1
cdr3_nt: TGTGCCAGCAGTTCCCAAGGGGCGGGAGGGGGCCATGAGCAGTTCTTC
cdr3_aa: CASSSQGAGGGHEQFF

v_call: TRBV30
d_call: .
clone_size: few
j_call: TRBJ1-1
cdr3_nt: TGTGCCTGGAGTGTTCTTATAAGAGTGGGCACTGAAGCTTTCTTT
cdr3_aa: CAWSVLIRVGTEAFF

v_call: TRBV24-1
d_call: TRBD1
clone_size: .
j_call: TRBJ2-3
cdr3_nt: TGTGCCACCAGTGATTCCGGGACAGGACCAGATACGCAGTATTTT
cdr3_aa: CATSDSGTGPDTQYF

v_call: TRBV12-3/TRBV12-4
d_call: TRBD2
clone_size: .
j_call: TRBJ2-7
cdr3_nt: TGTGCCAGCAGTCCGGGACTAAACTCCTACGAGCAGTACTTC
cdr3_aa: CASSPGLNSYEQYF

v_call: TRBV20-1
d_call: .
clone_size: .
j_call: TRBJ2-1
cdr3_nt: TGCAGTGCTCCCCGGGCGAGCGGCTCCTACAATGAGCAGTTCTTC
cdr3_aa: CSAPRASGSYNEQFF

v_call: TRBV19
d_call: .
clone_size: .
j_call: TRBJ1-5
cdr3_nt: TGTGCCAGTAGGCCCTCAACTTATAGCAATCAGCCCCAGCATTTT
cdr3_aa: CASRPSTYSNQPQHF

v_call: TRBV3-1
d_call: .
clone_size: few
j_call: TRBJ2-7
cdr3_nt: TGTGCCAGCAGCCATGGGTGGGAGGCACCGGGACCCCGTAAGGAGCAGTACTTC
cdr3_aa: CASSHGWEAPGPRKEQYF